The 7 T cell receptor beta chains below come from one sample, sequenced in a study of shared clonotypes between healthy human individuals (dated by TCRdb to the early 2020s). Library method: the immunoSEQ multiplex PCR assay. Drawn from immuneACCESS, this table holds only the in-frame rearrangements with V and J called that TCRdb kept. Clones are partly lost; checked studies trace under half to an unresolved V gene and leave the rest unexplained. This sample holds about 2.5 million clones; approximately 90% were observed only once. The ten largest clones add up to 0.3% to 0.4% of the sample. Sequenced: naive CD4+ T cells from PBMCs. The sample's cell subset or site label, decoded: CD45RA+ positively selected. These receptors all stem from a man between 18 and 35 years old in good health. Some clones in this sample may be carry-over from other donors' samples.

The chain has TRBV7-2 and TRBJ2-7, with D perhaps matching TRBD2 (6 bases). The CDR3 is 16 amino acids. Germline loops: CDR1 SGHTA, CDR2 FQGNSA. The V and J ends lost 1 base and 0 bases respectively, with 13 bases between them. The CDR3 DNA sequence: TGTGCCAGCAGCTTAGAGATGGTAGCGGTCTCCTACGAGCAGTACTTC. Translated, it gives CASSLEMVAVSYEQYF.

The chain couples TRBV28 to TRBJ1-4; 9 bases map to TRBD1. After removal of 7 bases from V and 5 bases from J, the junction contained 5 bases not matched to a gene. The CDR3 covers 14 residues. Per the germline V gene, CDR1 is MDHEN and CDR2 is SYDVKM. CDR3 coding DNA: TGTGCCAGCACCTCAGGGACAGGGAATGAAAAACTGTTTTTT. This sequence encodes CASTSGTGNEKLFF. Drawing the rest from reference TRBV28 and TRBJ1-4, the complete variable domain is DVKVTQSSRYLVKRTGEKVFLECVQDMDHENMFWYRQDPGLGLRLIYFSYDVKMKEKGDIPEGYSVSREKKERFSLILESASTNQTSMYLCASTSGTGNEKLFFGSGTQLSVL.

The J gene is TRBJ2-2, the V gene TRBV5-4, with 9 bases lining up with TRBD2. The length of the CDR3 is 17 residues. The V gene's germline CDR1 is SGHNT and CDR2 YYREEE (reference sequence). V trimming: 1 base; J trimming: 4 bases; junction bases outside the gene matches: 8. The CDR3 coding sequence is TGTGCCAGCAGCTTGACGGGGCGGGAGGGCCCCACCGGGGAGCTGTTTTTT. Its translation is CASSLTGREGPTGELFF.

The gene calls are TRBV2 and TRBJ1-2; 8 bases agree with TRBD1. Trimming removed 5 bases from V and 6 bases from J; junction bases left unmatched: 5. Germline loops: CDR1 SNHLY, CDR2 FYNNEI. This CDR3 contains 13 residues. The CDR3 sequence: CASSTGGRDGYTF. Written as DNA, the CDR3 is TGTGCCAGCAGTACAGGGGGGAGGGATGGCTACACCTTC.

CDR3: CAWGSSTDTQYF. The CDR3 nucleotides are TGTGCCTGGGGGTCTAGCACAGATACGCAGTATTTT. The chain links TRBV30 to TRBJ2-3, with D unresolved. The length of the CDR3 is 12 residues. V shed 5 bases and J shed 0 bases, with 6 bases lying between them. Per the germline V gene, CDR1 is GTSNPN and CDR2 is SVGIG (reference sequence).

The V call is TRBV7-9, the J call TRBJ2-3, with D perhaps assigned TRBD1 or TRBD2 (7 bases each). CDR1 is SEHNR and CDR2 is FQNEAQ in the germline V gene (reference sequence). The CDR3 extends over 16 amino acids. V lost 7 bases and J lost 2, with 19 bases in between. The CDR3 protein is CASTLGGDSITDTQYF. The CDR3 nucleotides are TGTGCCAGCACCCTGGGGGGGGACAGTATCACAGATACGCAGTATTTT.

The genes are TRBV2 and TRBJ2-4; D possibly corresponds to TRBD1 (5 bases). V was cut by 4 bases and J by 5 bases, with 12 bases left in between. The CDR3 is 14 amino acids. CDR1 and CDR2 (germline): SNHLY, FYNNEI. CDR3 in amino acids: CASSVSRGENIQYF. CDR3 coding DNA: TGTGCCAGCAGTGTGTCAAGGGGTGAAAACATTCAGTACTTC.